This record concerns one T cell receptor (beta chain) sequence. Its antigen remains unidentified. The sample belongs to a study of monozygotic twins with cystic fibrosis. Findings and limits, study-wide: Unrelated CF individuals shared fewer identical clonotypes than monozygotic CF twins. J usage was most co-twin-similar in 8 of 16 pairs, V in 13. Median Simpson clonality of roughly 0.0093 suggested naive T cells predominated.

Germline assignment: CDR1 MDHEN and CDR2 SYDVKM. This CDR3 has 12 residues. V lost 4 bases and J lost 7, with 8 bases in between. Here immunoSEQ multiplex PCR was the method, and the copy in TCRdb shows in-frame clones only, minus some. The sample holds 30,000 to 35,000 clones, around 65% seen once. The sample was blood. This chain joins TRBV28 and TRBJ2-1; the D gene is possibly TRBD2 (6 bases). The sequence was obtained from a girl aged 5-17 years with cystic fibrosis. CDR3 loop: CASSSSVNEQFF. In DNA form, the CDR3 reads TGTGCCAGCAGTTCTAGCGTGAATGAGCAGTTCTTC.